This TCR beta chain was recovered during a study of circulating and synovial CD4+ cells in juvenile arthritis. Broader study findings: These repertoires were less diverse than bulk blood CD4 repertoires. CPL versus bulk CD4 samples: T cell genome counts differed by at least an order of magnitude.

Assay: immunoSEQ multiplex PCR; the TCRdb copy retains only in-frame clones and omits some. The data show 14,000 or so clones, 75% to 90% seen once. There are 11 residues in the CDR3. Germline V gene sequence: CDR1 SGDLS, CDR2 YYNGEE. V was trimmed by 3 bases and J by 5 bases, leaving 3 bases between them. As concerns this clone: Its antigen is currently unknown.

The clonotype originates from a human patient with juvenile idiopathic arthritis. Some clones in this sample may be carry-over from other donors' samples. The sequenced sample was CD4+ T cells from synovial fluid. The rearrangement joins TRBV9 to TRBJ2-1; D ambiguous. The CDR3, as DNA: TGTGCCAGCAGCGGGCACAATGAGCAGTTCTTC. Encoded protein: CASSGHNEQFF.